These 13 T cell receptor beta chains were sequenced from one sample in a study of identical twins' blood T cells. In TCRdb, the 5' RACE reads were re-called with MiXCR into one record per CDR3 protein. Of a few hundred thousand distinct CDR3 sequences in the sample, roughly 30% are singletons; the top ten hold 6.1%. The source material was PBMCs. These receptors were taken from a woman between 18 and 50 years old in good health.

The chain couples TRBV9 to TRBJ2-1; D is perhaps TRBD1 or TRBD2 (5 bases each). The CDR3 length is 13 residues. Trimming pared 4 bases from V and 6 bases from J, leaving 11 bases between. Germline V gene lookup returns CDR1 SGDLS and CDR2 YYNGEE. The CDR3 here is CASSWDPRNEQFF. The CDR3 DNA sequence: TGTGCCAGCAGCTGGGACCCCCGCAATGAGCAGTTCTTC.

This clonotype was observed a few times. CDR3 region: CASRSGIYNEQFF. The CDR3 DNA follows: TGTGCCAGCAGGTCCGGGATCTACAATGAGCAGTTCTTC. The chain employs TRBV3-1 and TRBJ2-1; D may be TRBD2 (5 bases). There are 13 residues in the CDR3. V lost 6 bases and J 3 bases, leaving 9 bases between the germline ends. Germline V lookup: CDR1 LGHDT, CDR2 YNNKEL (reference sequence).

The rearrangement uses TRBV20-1 and TRBJ2-1; D possibly corresponds to TRBD2 (6 bases). CDR3 length equals 15 residues. Deletions cut 3 bases from V and 1 base from J, with 13 bases between. The germline gives CDR1 DFQATT, CDR2 SNEGSKA (reference sequence). The CDR3 loop reads CSASSGAGSYNEQFF. Written as DNA, the CDR3 is TGCAGTGCTAGTTCGGGAGCGGGTTCCTACAATGAGCAGTTCTTC.

The V and J genes are TRBV9 and TRBJ1-2, with 7 nucleotides matching TRBD1. CDR1 and CDR2 from the germline V gene are SGDLS and YYNGEE. Trimming at V came to 7 bases and at J to 4 bases, leaving 4 bases not matched to a gene. The CDR3 is 12 residues long. As DNA, the CDR3 is TGTGCCAGCTCGGACAGGCTCTATGGCTACACCTTC. It specifies CASSDRLYGYTF.

Worth noting for this clonotype: This may be a read error, as it is one base from a much larger clone. The chain carries TRBV10-3 and TRBJ1-1; tentatively, D is TRBD1 (6 bases). The germline V gene encodes CDR1 ENHRY and CDR2 SYGVKD. This CDR3 is built from 13 residues. In nucleotides, the CDR3 is TGTGCCACCAGTTTGGAACCCCGAGGGGGAGCTTTCTTT. It translates to CATSLEPRGGAFF.

The rearrangement joins TRBV6-5 to TRBJ2-7; the match to TRBD1 covers 10 bases. Germline lookup yields CDR1 MNHEY and CDR2 SVGAGI. The V gene end was trimmed by 0 bases and the J gene end by 2 bases; junction bases not matched to a gene: 4. The CDR3 is 16 amino acids. The CDR3, as DNA: TGTGCCAGCAGTTACTCGGGGGACAGGGGTGCCTACGAGCAGTACTTC. Translation gives CASSYSGDRGAYEQYF.

The chain joins TRBV12-3 or TRBV12-4 to TRBJ2-7; 7 bases fit TRBD2. CDR3 length equals 15 residues. V gave up 3 bases and J gave up 3 bases; unmatched junction bases: 8. CDR3 nucleotide sequence: TGTGCCAGCAGTTTTGGGGAGGGGCTTAGCTACGAGCAGTACTTC. The encoded protein is CASSFGEGLSYEQYF.

The chain links TRBV20-1 to TRBJ2-2; no definite D call. CDR3 size: 13 residues. The germline V gene has CDR1 DFQATT and CDR2 SNEGSKA (reference sequence). V lost 3 bases to trimming and J lost 1 base, with 6 bases between them. The CDR3 DNA reads TGCAGTGCTAGGAGTCAGAACACCGGGGAGCTGTTTTTT. This encodes CSARSQNTGELFF.

This clonotype was counted once. This chain links TRBV12-3 or TRBV12-4 with TRBJ2-7, with TRBD2 as a possible D gene (6 bases). This CDR3 is built from 14 residues. Trimming shortened V by 3 bases and J by 6 bases, and 15 bases separated the two germline ends. The CDR3 reads CASSLRGRTGEQYF. The CDR3 DNA sequence: TGTGCCAGCAGTTTGAGAGGGAGGACGGGCGAGCAGTACTTC.

The chain links TRBV12-3 or TRBV12-4 to TRBJ2-7, with D unclear. V lost 5 bases and J lost 9, with 11 bases in between. The CDR3 runs 11 residues. Here the CDR3 reads CASSQVTLQYF. CDR3 in DNA: TGTGCCAGCAGTCAGGTAACCCTGCAGTACTTC.

The table lists this clonotype with a few counts. The V gene is TRBV19, the J gene TRBJ1-5; D gene unclear. Deletions cut 1 base from V and 1 base from J, with 17 bases between. Looked up from germline, CDR1 is LNHDA and CDR2 is SQIVND (reference sequence). This CDR3 contains 18 residues. The CDR3 spells CASSIGPSRPGSNQPQHF. CDR3 bases: TGTGCCAGTAGTATAGGCCCCTCCCGGCCAGGCAGCAATCAGCCCCAGCATTTT.

This clonotype occurred a few times. V usage is TRBV20-1 and J usage is TRBJ1-1; 9 nucleotides agree with TRBD1. CDR3 length equals 13 residues. Losses at the gene ends were 6 bases for V and 1 base for J; bases not matched to a gene: 3. CDR1 is DFQATT and CDR2 is SNEGSKA in the germline V gene (reference sequence). The CDR3 is CSAAQGANTEAFF. Written as DNA, the CDR3 is TGCAGTGCCGCACAGGGGGCGAACACTGAAGCTTTCTTT.

This clonotype was observed a few times. The V and J genes are TRBV27 and TRBJ2-1; 7 positions agree with TRBD2. The CDR3 runs 12 residues. Germline loops: CDR1 MNHEY, CDR2 SMNVEV (reference sequence). With V trimmed by 5 bases and J by 10 bases, 5 bases remained unmatched. CDR3 sequence: CASSKVLAEQFF. In nucleotides, the CDR3 is TGTGCCAGCAGTAAGGTACTAGCGGAGCAGTTCTTC.